A selection of T cell receptor beta chains follows, all from one sample in a study of blood T cell repertoires in COVID-19. Generated by immunoSEQ multiplex PCR, the TCRdb table keeps only in-frame clones and is missing some. The table shows under 150,000 clones, with approximately 80% occurring only once. The sequenced sample consisted of PBMCs or T cells enriched from blood (not recorded which). These receptors came from a man aged 50 to 60 in a cohort exposed to, infected with or recovered from COVID-19 (not recorded which). Each CDR3 is given with its conserved first and last residue. D genes are given only for firm matches. Clone size is given for some rows only: seen once, a few or many times, or a class if the clone is expanded.

D	J	size	V	CDR3	DNA
-	TRBJ1-6	-	TRBV7-9	CASSFLGVNSPLHF	TGTGCCAGCAGCTTCCTAGGGGTGAATTCACCCCTCCACTTT
-	TRBJ1-2	-	TRBV4-1	CASSQDRVTGYYGYTF	TGCGCCAGCAGCCAAGATCGAGTCACAGGGTACTATGGCTACACCTTC
-	TRBJ1-1	-	TRBV3-1/TRBV3-2	CASSQEAPPGEAFF	TGTGCCAGCAGCCAAGAGGCACCCCCAGGTGAAGCTTTCTTT
TRBD1	TRBJ2-7	-	TRBV29-1	CSVEWTGGEQYF	TGCAGCGTTGAATGGACAGGGGGCGAGCAGTACTTC
-	TRBJ2-1	-	TRBV30	CAWSVRGSGNEQFF	TGTGCCTGGAGTGTAAGGGGATCTGGGAATGAGCAGTTCTTC
-	TRBJ2-1	-	TRBV7-9	CASSLPSSNEQFF	TGTGCCAGCAGCTTACCGTCTAGCAATGAGCAGTTCTTC
TRBD1	TRBJ1-6	few	TRBV7-8	CASSLETGGNSPLHF	TGTGCCAGCAGCTTAGAGACAGGGGGGAATTCACCCCTCCACTTT
TRBD2	TRBJ2-7	-	TRBV28	CASRPPRGLAGVKSYEQYF	TGTGCCAGCAGACCCCCGCGGGGACTAGCGGGAGTTAAGTCCTACGAGCAGTACTTC
TRBD1	TRBJ1-1	once	TRBV6-5	CASSYGGHGGGNEAFF	TGTGCCAGCAGTTACGGGGGTCATGGAGGGGGCAATGAAGCTTTCTTT
TRBD2	TRBJ2-5	-	TRBV5-4	CASSFQAGGQETQYF	TGTGCCAGCAGCTTTCAAGCGGGGGGTCAAGAGACCCAGTACTTC
TRBD1	TRBJ2-5	once	TRBV11-2	CASSSGGIGQETQYF	TGTGCCAGCAGCTCAGGGGGCATAGGCCAAGAGACCCAGTACTTC
TRBD2	TRBJ2-2	few	TRBV24-1	CATSDAGVTGELFF	TGTGCCACCAGTGATGCGGGAGTCACCGGGGAGCTGTTTTTT
-	TRBJ1-1	-	TRBV30	CASGRQNTEAFF	TGTGCCTCAGGGCGCCAGAACACTGAAGCTTTCTTT
-	TRBJ2-7	-	TRBV10-3	CAISEVPGTSEYGEYF	TGTGCCATCAGTGAGGTGCCCGGGACATCAGAATATGGGGAGTACTTC
TRBD1	TRBJ2-3	-	TRBV2	CASSAQGIPSRDTDTQYF	TGTGCCAGCAGTGCACAGGGGATCCCCTCAAGGGACACAGATACGCAGTATTTT
-	TRBJ1-1	-	TRBV27	CASSLSWRSEAFF	TGTGCCAGCAGTTTATCGTGGAGGTCTGAAGCTTTCTTT
TRBD1	TRBJ1-2	-	TRBV4-1	CASSLEATGLEGYTF	TGCGCCAGCAGCCTTGAGGCGACAGGGCTCGAAGGCTACACCTTC
TRBD1	TRBJ1-4	-	TRBV2	CASSEGTGVEKLFF	TGTGCCAGCAGTGAAGGGACAGGGGTTGAAAAACTGTTTTTT
TRBD1	TRBJ2-7	-	TRBV28	CASSGTGGFGYEQYF	TGTGCCAGCAGTGGGACAGGGGGCTTTGGCTACGAGCAGTACTTC
-	TRBJ2-1	-	TRBV6-5	CASSYSPAGGDNEQFF	TGTGCCAGCAGTTACTCGCCAGCCGGAGGGGACAATGAGCAGTTCTTC
TRBD2	TRBJ2-2	-	TRBV7-3	CASSPGTIGELFF	TGTGCCAGCAGCCCTGGGACTATCGGGGAGCTGTTTTTT
-	TRBJ2-3	once	TRBV5-1	CASSDGQTSTDTQYF	TGCGCCAGCAGCGACGGACAGACTAGCACAGATACGCAGTATTTT
-	TRBJ1-2	-	TRBV9	CASSPGTNYGYTF	TGTGCCAGCAGCCCAGGGACTAACTATGGCTACACCTTC
-	TRBJ1-1	-	TRBV7-2	CASSYDRYSTEAFF	TGTGCCAGCAGCTATGACAGGTATTCCACTGAAGCTTTCTTT
TRBD2	TRBJ2-7	-	TRBV7-9	CASSLAVGEGSISEQYF	TGTGCCAGCAGCTTAGCAGTGGGGGAGGGCTCGATCTCCGAGCAGTACTTC
-	TRBJ2-7	once	TRBV13	CASLSRYSYEQYF	TGTGCCAGCCTCTCCAGGTATTCCTACGAGCAGTACTTC
TRBD2	TRBJ2-5	-	TRBV7-2	CASSSGLAQETQYF	TGTGCCAGCAGCTCGGGACTAGCTCAAGAGACCCAGTACTTC
TRBD1	TRBJ1-1	-	TRBV28	CASSWGTGTEAFF	TGTGCCAGCAGTTGGGGGACAGGCACTGAAGCTTTCTTT